This T cell receptor beta chain was identified in a study of beta chain features in type 1 diabetes. Study outcomes and limitations: Naive, central memory and Treg TCRB repertoires seemed to resemble each other more closely in patients than they did in healthy donors. Whether TCRB rearrangement is influenced by HLA type was left unresolved in this analysis.

In the case of this clone: Its antigen is unknown. This sequence may be a read error, since a much larger clone differs from it by one base.

Sequenced material consisted of expressed TCRB transcripts (all of the isolated RNA was reverse transcribed). Using immunoSEQ multiplex PCR, the repertoire was profiled, and TCRdb retains in-frame clones only, with some absent. The sample holds nearly 250,000 clones; roughly an eighth are singletons and the top ten take more than 0.025%. The single heparinised draw taken from each donor contained around 100 mL of blood on average. CD4+ naive, central memory, regulatory and stem cell-like memory subsets were isolated by sorting on CD45RO/CCR7/CD25/CD127/CD95/CD27. The specimen sequenced was naive CD4+ T cells from blood. The clonotype originates from a woman aged 35 to 49 in good health.

CDR3 DNA sequence: TGTGCCAGCAGTCCCACCGGGACAGGAGCTTTCTTT. It translates to CASSPTGTGAFF. The rearrangement links TRBV11-2 to TRBJ1-1, with 8 bases matching TRBD1. The CDR3 loop spans 12 amino acids. J lost 10 bases, V lost 6 bases, and 7 bases had no gene match. Germline V gene sequence: CDR1 SGHAT, CDR2 FQNNGV.